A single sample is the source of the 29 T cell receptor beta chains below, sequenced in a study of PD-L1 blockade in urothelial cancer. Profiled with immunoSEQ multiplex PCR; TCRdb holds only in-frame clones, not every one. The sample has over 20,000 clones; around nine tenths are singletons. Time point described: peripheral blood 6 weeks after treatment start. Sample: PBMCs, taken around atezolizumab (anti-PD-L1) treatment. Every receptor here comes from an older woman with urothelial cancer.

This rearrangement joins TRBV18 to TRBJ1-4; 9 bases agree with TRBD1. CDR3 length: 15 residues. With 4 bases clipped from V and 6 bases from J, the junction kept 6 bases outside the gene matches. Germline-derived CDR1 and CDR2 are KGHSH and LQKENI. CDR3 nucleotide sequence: TGTGCCAGCTCACTAAGGACAGGGGCCCATGAAAAACTGTTTTTT. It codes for CASSLRTGAHEKLFF.

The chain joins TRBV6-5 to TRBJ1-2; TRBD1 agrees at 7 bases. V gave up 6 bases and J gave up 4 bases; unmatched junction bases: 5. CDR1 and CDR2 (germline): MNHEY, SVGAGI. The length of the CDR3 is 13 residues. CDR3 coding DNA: TGTGCCAGCAGCTCAGGGGGTCCCTATGGCTACACCTTC. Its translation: CASSSGGPYGYTF.

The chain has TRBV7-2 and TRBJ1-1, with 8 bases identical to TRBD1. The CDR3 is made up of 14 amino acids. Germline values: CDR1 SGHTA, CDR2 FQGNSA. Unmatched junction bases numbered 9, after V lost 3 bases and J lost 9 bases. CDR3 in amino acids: CASSLPGTGVKAFF. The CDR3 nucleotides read TGTGCCAGCAGCTTGCCCGGGACAGGTGTGAAAGCTTTCTTT.

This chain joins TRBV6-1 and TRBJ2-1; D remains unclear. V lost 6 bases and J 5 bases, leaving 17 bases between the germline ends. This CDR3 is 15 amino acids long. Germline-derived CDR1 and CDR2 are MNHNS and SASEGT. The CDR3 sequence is CASRGYHLYHNEQFF. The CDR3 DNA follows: TGTGCCAGCAGGGGCTATCACCTCTACCACAATGAGCAGTTCTTC.

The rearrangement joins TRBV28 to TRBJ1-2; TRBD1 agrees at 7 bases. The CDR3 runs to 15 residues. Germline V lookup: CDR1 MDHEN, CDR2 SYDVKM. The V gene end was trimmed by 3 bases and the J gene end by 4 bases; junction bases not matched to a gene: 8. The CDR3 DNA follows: TGTGCCAGCAGTTTCTTTCAGGGGGACGTCTATGGCTACACCTTC. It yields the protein CASSFFQGDVYGYTF.

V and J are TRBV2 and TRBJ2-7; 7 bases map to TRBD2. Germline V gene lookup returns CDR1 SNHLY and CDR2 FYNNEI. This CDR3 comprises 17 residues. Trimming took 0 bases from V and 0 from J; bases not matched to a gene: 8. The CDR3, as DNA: TGTGCCAGCAGTGAAGCGCTTCTTGCGGGGGACTCCTACGAGCAGTACTTC. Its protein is CASSEALLAGDSYEQYF.

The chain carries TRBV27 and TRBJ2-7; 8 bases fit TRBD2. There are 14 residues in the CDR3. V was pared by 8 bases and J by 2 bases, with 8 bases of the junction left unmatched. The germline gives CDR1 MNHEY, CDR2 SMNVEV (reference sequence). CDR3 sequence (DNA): TGTGCCAGCCGAAGCGGGGGCCGTACCTACGAGCAGTACTTC. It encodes CASRSGGRTYEQYF.

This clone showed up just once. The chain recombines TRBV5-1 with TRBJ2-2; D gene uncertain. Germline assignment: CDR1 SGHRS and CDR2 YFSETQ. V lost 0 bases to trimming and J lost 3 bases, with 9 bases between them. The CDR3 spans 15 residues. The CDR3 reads CASSLEIAHTGELFF. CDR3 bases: TGCGCCAGCAGCTTGGAAATAGCCCACACCGGGGAGCTGTTTTTT.

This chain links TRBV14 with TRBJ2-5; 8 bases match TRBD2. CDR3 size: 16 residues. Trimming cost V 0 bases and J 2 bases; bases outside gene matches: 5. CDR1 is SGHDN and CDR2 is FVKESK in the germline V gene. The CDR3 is CASSQDSAGGQETQYF. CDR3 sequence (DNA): TGTGCCAGCAGCCAAGACTCGGCGGGAGGACAAGAGACCCAGTACTTC.

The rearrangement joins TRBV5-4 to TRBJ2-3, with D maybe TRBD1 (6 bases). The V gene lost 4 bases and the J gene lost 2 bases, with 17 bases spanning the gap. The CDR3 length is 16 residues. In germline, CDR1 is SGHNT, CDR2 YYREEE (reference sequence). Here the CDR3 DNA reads TGTGCCAGCAGCCCGTTCATGACAGGATCCACAGATACGCAGTATTTT. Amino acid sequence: CASSPFMTGSTDTQYF.

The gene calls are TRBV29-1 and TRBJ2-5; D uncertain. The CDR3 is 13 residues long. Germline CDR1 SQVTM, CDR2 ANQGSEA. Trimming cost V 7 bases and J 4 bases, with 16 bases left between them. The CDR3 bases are TGCAGCGCCGATGAACCTCTACCAGAGACCCAGTACTTC. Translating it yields CSADEPLPETQYF.

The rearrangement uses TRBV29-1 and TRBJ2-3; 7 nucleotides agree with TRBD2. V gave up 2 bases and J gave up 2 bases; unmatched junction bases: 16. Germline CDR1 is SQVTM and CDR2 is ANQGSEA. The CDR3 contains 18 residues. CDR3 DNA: TGCAGCGTTGAATACCCCCTCGGGGCGGGGGATGTCACAGATACGCAGTATTTT. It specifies CSVEYPLGAGDVTDTQYF.

For the CDR3, the DNA is TGTGCCAGCAGGGAAAGACTAGCGGGAGAGGTAGATACGCAGTATTTT. Translation: CASRERLAGEVDTQYF. This chain joins TRBV2 and TRBJ2-3, with 12 positions matching TRBD2. Germline V gene data show CDR1 as SNHLY and CDR2 as FYNNEI. The length of the CDR3 is 16 residues. J gave up 5 bases and V 6 bases, and 9 bases lay outside the gene matches.

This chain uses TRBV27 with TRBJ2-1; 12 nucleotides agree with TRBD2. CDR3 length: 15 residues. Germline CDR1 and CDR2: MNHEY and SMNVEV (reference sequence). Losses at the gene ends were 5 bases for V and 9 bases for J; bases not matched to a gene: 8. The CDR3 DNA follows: TGTGCCAGCAGTCCCCGGACTAGCGGGGCGGGTGAGCAGTTCTTC. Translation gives CASSPRTSGAGEQFF.

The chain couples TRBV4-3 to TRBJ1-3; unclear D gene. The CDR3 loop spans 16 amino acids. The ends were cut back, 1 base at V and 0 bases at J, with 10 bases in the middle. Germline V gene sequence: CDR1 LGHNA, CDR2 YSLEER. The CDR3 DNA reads TGCGCCAGCAGCCAAGGGACCGGGAGCTCTGGAAACACCATATATTTT. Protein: CASSQGTGSSGNTIYF.

The DNA for the CDR3 is TGTGCCAGCAGCTTGGGGGGTACAGGGGGTAGAGCCTATGGCTACACCTTC. This encodes CASSLGGTGGRAYGYTF. The chain is built from TRBV5-4 and TRBJ1-2, with TRBD1 identical over 8 bases. V lost 0 bases, J lost 4 bases, and 11 bases stayed unmatched. This CDR3 spans 17 amino acids. Germline V gives CDR1 SGHNT, CDR2 YYREEE (reference sequence).

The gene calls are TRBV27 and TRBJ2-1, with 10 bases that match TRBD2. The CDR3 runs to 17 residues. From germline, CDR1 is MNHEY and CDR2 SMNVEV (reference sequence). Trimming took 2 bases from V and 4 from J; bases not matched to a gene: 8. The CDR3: CASSLTLNSGRYNEQFF. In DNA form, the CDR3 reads TGTGCCAGCAGTTTAACGCTGAATAGCGGGAGGTACAATGAGCAGTTCTTC.

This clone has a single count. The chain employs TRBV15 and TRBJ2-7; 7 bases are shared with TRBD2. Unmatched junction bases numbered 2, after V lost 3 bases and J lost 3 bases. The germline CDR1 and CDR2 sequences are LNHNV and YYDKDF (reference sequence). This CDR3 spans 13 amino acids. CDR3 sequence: CATSRGGVYEQYF. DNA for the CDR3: TGTGCCACCAGCAGGGGGGGGGTCTACGAGCAGTACTTC.

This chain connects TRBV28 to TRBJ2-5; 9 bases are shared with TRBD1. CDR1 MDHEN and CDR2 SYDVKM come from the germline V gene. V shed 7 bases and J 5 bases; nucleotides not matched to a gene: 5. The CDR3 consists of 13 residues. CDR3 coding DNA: TGTGCCAGCAAGACAGGGGGACGGGAGACCCAGTACTTC. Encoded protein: CASKTGGRETQYF.

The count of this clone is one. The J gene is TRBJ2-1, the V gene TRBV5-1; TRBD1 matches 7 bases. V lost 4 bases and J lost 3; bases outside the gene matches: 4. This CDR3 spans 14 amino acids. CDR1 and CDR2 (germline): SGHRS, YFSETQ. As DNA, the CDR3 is TGCGCCAGCAGCCAAGGGACAGACTACAATGAGCAGTTCTTC. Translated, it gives CASSQGTDYNEQFF.

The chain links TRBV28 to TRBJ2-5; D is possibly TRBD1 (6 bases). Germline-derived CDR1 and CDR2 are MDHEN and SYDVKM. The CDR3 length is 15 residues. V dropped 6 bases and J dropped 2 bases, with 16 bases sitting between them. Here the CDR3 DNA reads TGTGCCAGCAGCTCCACTCAGGGGCCACAAGAGACCCAGTACTTC. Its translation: CASSSTQGPQETQYF.

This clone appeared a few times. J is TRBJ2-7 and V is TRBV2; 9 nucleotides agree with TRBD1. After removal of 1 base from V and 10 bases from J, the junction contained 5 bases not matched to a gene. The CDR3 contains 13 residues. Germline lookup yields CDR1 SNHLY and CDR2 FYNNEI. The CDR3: CASSEGDRVVQYF. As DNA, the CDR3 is TGTGCCAGCAGTGAAGGGGACAGGGTGGTTCAGTACTTC.

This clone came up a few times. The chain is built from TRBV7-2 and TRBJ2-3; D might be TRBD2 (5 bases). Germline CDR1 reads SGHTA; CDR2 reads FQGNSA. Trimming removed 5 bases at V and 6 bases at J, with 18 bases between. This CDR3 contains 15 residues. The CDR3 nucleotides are TGTGCCAGCAGCGACACTAGGATGGCTTCGGATACGCAGTATTTT. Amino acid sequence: CASSDTRMASDTQYF.

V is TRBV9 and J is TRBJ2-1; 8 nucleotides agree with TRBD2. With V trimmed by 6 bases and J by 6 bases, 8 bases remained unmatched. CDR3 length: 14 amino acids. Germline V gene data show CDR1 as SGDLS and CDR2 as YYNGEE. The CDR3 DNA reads TGTGCCAGCACTATGGCGGGAGGAGGCAATGAGCAGTTCTTC. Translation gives CASTMAGGGNEQFF.

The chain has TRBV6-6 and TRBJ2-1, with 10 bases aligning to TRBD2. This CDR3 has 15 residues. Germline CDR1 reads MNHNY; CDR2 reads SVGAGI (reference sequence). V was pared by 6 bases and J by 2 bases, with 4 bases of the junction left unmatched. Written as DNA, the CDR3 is TGTGCCAGCAGCTCCGGGACTAGCGCCTACAATGAGCAGTTCTTC. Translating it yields CASSSGTSAYNEQFF.

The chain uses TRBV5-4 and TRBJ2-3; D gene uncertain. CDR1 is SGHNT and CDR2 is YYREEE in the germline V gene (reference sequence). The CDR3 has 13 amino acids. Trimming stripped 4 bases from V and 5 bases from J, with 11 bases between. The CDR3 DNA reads TGTGCCAGCAGCGTAAACCTCGGAGATACGCAGTATTTT. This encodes CASSVNLGDTQYF. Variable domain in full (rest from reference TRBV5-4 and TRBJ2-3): ETGVTQSPTHLIKTRGQQVTLRCSSQSGHNTVSWYQQALGQGPQFIFQYYREEENGRGNFPPRFSGLQFPNYSSELNVNALELDDSALYLCASSVNLGDTQYFGPGTRLTVL.

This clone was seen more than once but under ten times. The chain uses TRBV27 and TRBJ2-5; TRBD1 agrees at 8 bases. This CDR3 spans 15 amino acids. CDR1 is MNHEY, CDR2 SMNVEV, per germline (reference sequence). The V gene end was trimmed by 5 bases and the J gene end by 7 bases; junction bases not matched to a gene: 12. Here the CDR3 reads CASSGHRGELVTQYF. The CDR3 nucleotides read TGTGCCAGCAGTGGCCACAGGGGGGAACTCGTGACCCAGTACTTC.

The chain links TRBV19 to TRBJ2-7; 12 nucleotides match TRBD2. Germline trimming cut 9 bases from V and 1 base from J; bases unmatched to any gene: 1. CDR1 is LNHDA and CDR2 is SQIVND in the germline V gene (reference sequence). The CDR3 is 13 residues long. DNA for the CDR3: TGTGCCAGCGGACTAGCGGGATCCTACGAGCAGTACTTC. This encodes CASGLAGSYEQYF.

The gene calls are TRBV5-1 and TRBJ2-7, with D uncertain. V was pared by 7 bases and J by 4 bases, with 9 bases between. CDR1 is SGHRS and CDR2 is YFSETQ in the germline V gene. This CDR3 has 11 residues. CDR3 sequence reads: CASRFQYEQYF. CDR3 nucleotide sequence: TGCGCCAGCCGGTTCCAATACGAGCAGTACTTC.